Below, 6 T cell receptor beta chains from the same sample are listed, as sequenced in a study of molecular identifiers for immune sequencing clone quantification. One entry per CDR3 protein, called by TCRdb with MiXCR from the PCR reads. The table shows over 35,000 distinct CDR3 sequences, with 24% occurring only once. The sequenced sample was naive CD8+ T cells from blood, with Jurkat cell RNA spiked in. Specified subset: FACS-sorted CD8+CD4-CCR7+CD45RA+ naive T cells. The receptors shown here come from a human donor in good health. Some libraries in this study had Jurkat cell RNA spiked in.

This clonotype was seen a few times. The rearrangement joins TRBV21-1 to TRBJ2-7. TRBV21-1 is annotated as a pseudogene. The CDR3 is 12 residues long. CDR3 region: CAPRHTSYEQYF. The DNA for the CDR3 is TGTGCCCCTCGACATACTTCCTACGAGCAGTACTTC.

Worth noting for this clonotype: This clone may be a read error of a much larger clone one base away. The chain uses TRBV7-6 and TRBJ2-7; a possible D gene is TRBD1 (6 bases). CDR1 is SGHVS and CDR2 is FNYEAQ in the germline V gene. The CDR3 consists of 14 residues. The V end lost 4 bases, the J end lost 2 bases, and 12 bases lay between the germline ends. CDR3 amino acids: CASSSRDTPYEQYF. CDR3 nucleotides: TGTGCCAGCAGCTCTCGGGACACCCCCTACGAGCAGTACTTC.

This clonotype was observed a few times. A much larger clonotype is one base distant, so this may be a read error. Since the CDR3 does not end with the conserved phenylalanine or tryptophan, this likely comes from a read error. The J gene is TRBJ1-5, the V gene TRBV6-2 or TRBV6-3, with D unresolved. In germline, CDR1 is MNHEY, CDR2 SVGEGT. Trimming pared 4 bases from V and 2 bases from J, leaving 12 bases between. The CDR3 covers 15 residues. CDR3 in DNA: TGTGCCAGCAGTTCCCTTCTGGATGGCAATCAGCCCCAGCATTCT. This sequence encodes CASSSLLDGNQPQHS.

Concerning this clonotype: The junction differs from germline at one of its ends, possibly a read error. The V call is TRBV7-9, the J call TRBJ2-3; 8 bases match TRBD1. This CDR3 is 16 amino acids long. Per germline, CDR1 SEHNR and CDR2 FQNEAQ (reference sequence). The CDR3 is CASSPETGDSTDMQYF. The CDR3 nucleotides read TGTGCCAGCAGCCCTGAGACAGGGGATAGCACAGATATGCAGTATTTT.

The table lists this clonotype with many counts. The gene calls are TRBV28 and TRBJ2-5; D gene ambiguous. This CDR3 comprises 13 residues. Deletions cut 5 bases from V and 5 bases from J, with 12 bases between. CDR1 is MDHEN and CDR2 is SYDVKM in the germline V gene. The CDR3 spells CASSPLVRETQYF. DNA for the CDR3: TGTGCCAGCAGTCCGCTAGTTAGGGAGACCCAGTACTTC.

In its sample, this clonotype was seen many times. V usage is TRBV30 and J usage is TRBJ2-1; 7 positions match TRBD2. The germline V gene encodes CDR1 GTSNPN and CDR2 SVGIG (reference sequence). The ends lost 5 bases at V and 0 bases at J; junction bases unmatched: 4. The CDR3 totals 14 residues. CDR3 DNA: TGTGCCTGGGGACCGGGGGGCTCCTACAATGAGCAGTTCTTC. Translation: CAWGPGGSYNEQFF. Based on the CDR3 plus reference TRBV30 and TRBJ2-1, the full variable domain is SQTIHQWPATLVQPVGSPLSLECTVEGTSNPNLYWYRQAAGRGLQLLFYSVGIGQISSEVPQNLSASRPQDRQFILSSKKLLLSDSGFYLCAWGPGGSYNEQFFGPGTRLTVL.